The 22 T cell receptor beta chains below come from one sample, sequenced in a study of control samples from healthy donors and cancer patients. Sequencing used immunoSEQ multiplex PCR; TCRdb keeps in-frame clones, though not all of them. The sample lists about 40,000 clones, about 94% occurring once. Material for sequencing was blood. The receptors shown here come from a woman between 45 and 60 years old in good health.

The chain employs TRBV5-1 and TRBJ1-4, with a weak D call TRBD1 (5 bases). The germline CDR1 and CDR2 sequences are SGHRS and YFSETQ. The length of the CDR3 is 15 residues. Trimming pared 4 bases from V and 4 bases from J, leaving 14 bases between. The CDR3 reads CASSATATFNEKLFF. CDR3 DNA: TGCGCCAGCAGCGCGACAGCTACCTTTAATGAAAAACTGTTTTTT.

The rearrangement links TRBV19 to TRBJ2-1, with D uncertain. Germline loops: CDR1 LNHDA, CDR2 SQIVND (reference sequence). The V gene lost 4 bases and the J gene lost 3 bases, with 7 bases spanning the gap. This CDR3 comprises 13 residues. This CDR3 reads CASSTDVYNEQFF. CDR3 coding DNA: TGTGCCAGTAGTACGGACGTCTACAATGAGCAGTTCTTC.

V and J are TRBV28 and TRBJ2-2, with 9 bases identical to TRBD2. The CDR3 runs 13 residues. The trim removed 7 bases at V and 10 bases at J, leaving 7 bases unmatched. CDR1 MDHEN and CDR2 SYDVKM come from the germline V gene. In DNA form, the CDR3 reads TGTGCCAGCAAGGGTAGCGGGGGCCCGGAGCTGTTTTTT. Its translation: CASKGSGGPELFF.

This chain connects TRBV6-5 to TRBJ2-2, with 9 bases matching TRBD1. V gave up 0 bases and J gave up 5 bases; unmatched junction bases: 4. Germline values: CDR1 MNHEY, CDR2 SVGAGI. The CDR3 length is 16 residues. In DNA, the CDR3 is TGTGCCAGCAGTTACTCGGACAGGGGATGGACCGGGGAGCTGTTTTTT. Protein sequence: CASSYSDRGWTGELFF.

The rearrangement uses TRBV28 and TRBJ2-7; D possibly corresponds to TRBD2 (6 bases). The CDR3 has 12 amino acids. Germline values: CDR1 MDHEN, CDR2 SYDVKM. Trimming took 7 bases from V and 3 from J, leaving 10 bases between them. As DNA, the CDR3 is TGTGCCAGCACCATGGAGGGCTACGAGCAGTACTTC. Amino acid sequence: CASTMEGYEQYF.

This clone was seen just once. The genes are TRBV4-3 and TRBJ1-1; D uncertain. CDR1 LGHNA and CDR2 YSLEER come from the germline V gene. Trimming took 1 base from V and 6 from J, leaving 15 bases between them. The CDR3 is 15 residues long. The CDR3 DNA sequence: TGCGCCAGCAGCCAAGTTCGGTCTACCGGCGCTGAAGCTTTCTTT. Its protein is CASSQVRSTGAEAFF.

This clone was counted only a few times. The rearrangement links TRBV19 to TRBJ2-7, with a possible D match to TRBD1 (6 bases). CDR3 length: 14 residues. The germline V and J ends were trimmed by 8 bases and 0 bases, with 14 bases remaining between them. CDR1 is LNHDA, CDR2 SQIVND, per germline (reference sequence). CDR3 in amino acids: CASRRDIYSYEQYF. DNA of the CDR3: TGTGCCAGTCGTCGGGACATTTACTCCTACGAGCAGTACTTC.

The V and J genes are TRBV7-2 and TRBJ1-1; D call uncertain. Trimming left V 1 base short and J 4 bases short, with 13 bases between. Germline V gene sequence: CDR1 SGHTA, CDR2 FQGNSA. The CDR3 has 15 amino acids. CDR3 sequence reads: CASSLVRGGSTEAFF. In DNA, the CDR3 is TGTGCCAGCAGCTTAGTGCGGGGAGGTAGCACTGAAGCTTTCTTT.

The chain links TRBV28 to TRBJ1-6; 7 nucleotides line up with TRBD1. In germline, CDR1 is MDHEN, CDR2 SYDVKM. Trimming took 4 bases from V and 3 from J; bases not matched to a gene: 0. The CDR3 loop spans 14 amino acids. The CDR3 DNA reads as TGTGCCAGCAGTTGGACAGGCTATAATTCACCCCTCCACTTT. Its protein is CASSWTGYNSPLHF. The full variable domain, in which reference TRBV28 and TRBJ1-6 provide the parts outside the CDR3, is DVKVTQSSRYLVKRTGEKVFLECVQDMDHENMFWYRQDPGLGLRLIYFSYDVKMKEKGDIPEGYSVSREKKERFSLILESASTNQTSMYLCASSWTGYNSPLHFGNGTRLTVT.

This chain joins TRBV7-5 and TRBJ1-6; the D segment call TRBD1 is taken from the table without a DNA check. TRBV7-5 is deemed a pseudogene. There are 14 residues in the CDR3. Written as DNA, the CDR3 is TGTGTCAGAAGCCCAACAGCCCCAAGGGGACCCCTCCACTTT. Amino acids: CVRSPTAPRGPLHF.

The chain carries TRBV18 and TRBJ1-2; D not resolved. The CDR3 totals 13 residues. Between the trimmed V and J ends, which lost 2 bases and 1 base, there was a span of 5 bases. CDR1 is KGHSH, CDR2 LQKENI, per germline. The CDR3 DNA is TGTGCCAGCTCACCATCAGATAACTATGGCTACACCTTC. Its protein product is CASSPSDNYGYTF.

This sequence joins TRBV29-1 and TRBJ1-2, with 7 bases identical to TRBD1. CDR1 is SQVTM, CDR2 ANQGSEA, per germline. CDR3 length: 11 amino acids. The CDR3 nucleotides read TGCCGGCTAGACAGGGAATATGGCTACACCTTC. It codes for CRLDREYGYTF.

The gene calls are TRBV29-1 and TRBJ2-7, with 8 positions matching TRBD1. The CDR3 has 13 residues. The junction had 2 bases not matched to a gene; V was cut back by 4 bases and J by 0 bases. The germline V gene encodes CDR1 SQVTM and CDR2 ANQGSEA. CDR3 in DNA: TGCAGCGTTGCAGGGGGCTTCTCCTACGAGCAGTACTTC. Amino acids: CSVAGGFSYEQYF.

The rearrangement uses TRBV4-2 and TRBJ2-3, with 7 bases fitting TRBD2. J was trimmed by 1 base and V by 1 base; bases with no gene match: 2. The CDR3 length is 15 residues. In germline, CDR1 is LGHNA, CDR2 YNFKEQ. The CDR3 DNA is TGTGCCAGCAGCCAAGTGGCGGGGGGCACAGATACGCAGTATTTT. It codes for CASSQVAGGTDTQYF.

The gene calls are TRBV28 and TRBJ2-5; TRBD2 is a possible D gene (6 bases). The V end was cut by 2 bases, the J end by 5 bases, with 9 bases between. The CDR3 is made up of 13 amino acids. The germline V gene has CDR1 MDHEN and CDR2 SYDVKM. This CDR3 reads CASSLIRGETQYF. The CDR3 DNA sequence: TGTGCCAGCAGTTTAATCCGGGGGGAGACCCAGTACTTC. Based on the CDR3 plus reference TRBV28 and TRBJ2-5, the full variable domain is DVKVTQSSRYLVKRTGEKVFLECVQDMDHENMFWYRQDPGLGLRLIYFSYDVKMKEKGDIPEGYSVSREKKERFSLILESASTNQTSMYLCASSLIRGETQYFGPGTRLLVL.

The V and J genes are TRBV9 and TRBJ1-1; D is uncertain. The germline V gene has CDR1 SGDLS and CDR2 YYNGEE. The CDR3 runs 13 residues. Trimming removed 2 bases from V and 1 base from J, with 6 bases in between. This CDR3 reads CASSVYGNTEAFF. The DNA for the CDR3 is TGTGCCAGCAGCGTGTACGGGAACACTGAAGCTTTCTTT.

This chain links TRBV19 with TRBJ1-3, with D maybe TRBD1 (5 bases). V was trimmed by 6 bases and J by 1 base, leaving 16 bases between them. CDR3 length equals 16 residues. The V gene's germline CDR1 is LNHDA and CDR2 SQIVND (reference sequence). CDR3 amino acids: CASSFTGLQSGNTIYF. Written as DNA, the CDR3 is TGTGCCAGTAGCTTCACGGGACTTCAATCTGGAAACACCATATATTTT.

The chain uses TRBV28 and TRBJ1-5, with 8 bases that match TRBD1. Germline CDR1 is MDHEN and CDR2 is SYDVKM. V was pared by 3 bases and J by 1 base, with 2 bases of the junction left unmatched. The CDR3 has 15 residues. The CDR3 sequence is CASSFDRGSNQPQHF. The DNA of the CDR3 is TGTGCCAGCAGTTTTGACAGGGGAAGCAATCAGCCCCAGCATTTT.

The V and J genes are TRBV5-1 and TRBJ1-2; perhaps TRBD1 as D (6 bases). V gave up 0 bases and J gave up 3 bases, with 12 bases separating them. Germline assignment: CDR1 SGHRS and CDR2 YFSETQ. CDR3 size: 15 residues. The DNA for the CDR3 is TGCGCCAGCAGCTTGGTGGGCAGGGGCGACTATGGCTACACCTTC. Translating it yields CASSLVGRGDYGYTF.

The J gene is TRBJ1-6, the V gene TRBV7-6; D is perhaps TRBD1 (6 bases). The germline V gene has CDR1 SGHVS and CDR2 FNYEAQ. Trimming removed 1 base at V and 3 bases at J, with 13 bases between. The CDR3 has 17 residues. CDR3 loop: CASSLEGGGGYNSPLHF. As DNA, the CDR3 is TGTGCCAGCAGCTTAGAGGGGGGGGGAGGCTATAATTCACCCCTCCACTTT.

The chain joins TRBV6-1 to TRBJ1-4, with TRBD1 matching over 7 bases. Germline V CDR1 and CDR2: MNHNS, SASEGT. V gave up 1 base and J gave up 0 bases; unmatched junction bases: 8. The length of the CDR3 is 18 residues. This CDR3 is CASSEVWTGYATNEKLFF. In nucleotides, the CDR3 is TGTGCCAGCAGTGAAGTCTGGACAGGCTACGCAACTAATGAAAAACTGTTTTTT.

The gene calls are TRBV5-4 and TRBJ1-1; the match to TRBD1 covers 7 bases. V was clipped by 3 bases and J by 5 bases; unmatched bases: 7. The CDR3 extends over 14 amino acids. CDR1 is SGHNT, CDR2 YYREEE, per germline (reference sequence). CDR3 DNA: TGTGCCAGCAGCTCCGACAGGGCGGGGACTGAAGCTTTCTTT. Its protein product is CASSSDRAGTEAFF.